Here is one T cell receptor beta chain with its context. This record comes from a study of shared clonotypes between healthy human individuals. TCRdb's copy holds only in-frame clones and misses some; the assay was immunoSEQ multiplex PCR. The table shows a few million clones, with approximately 96% occurring only once. The CDR3 consists of 13 residues. V was shortened by 7 bases and J by 1 base, with 10 bases between the two germline ends. Germline V gene lookup returns CDR1 MNHNY and CDR2 SVGAGI (reference sequence). The rearrangement uses TRBV6-6 and TRBJ2-5; no definite D call. Sequencing input: naive CD4+ T cells sorted from blood. Described subset: CD45RA+ positively selected. The source of this sequence is a man between 18 and 29 years old in good health. CDR3 bases: TGTGCCAGCACCGTGGTAGGCCAAGAGACCCAGTACTTC. Residues: CASTVVGQETQYF.